This entry features one T cell receptor beta chain sequence. It has no known antigen specificity. Per-nucleotide qualities are absent, and no much larger clonotype sits a single base away. TCRbeta CDR3 regions were amplified from genomic DNA using the immunoSEQ Assay, a bias-controlled multiplex PCR. Turning to the authors' computational methods: Within the assay, amplification of reference gene primers was used to estimate how many nucleated cells each sample contained. To quantify the absolute abundance of each unique TCRbeta CDR3 rearrangement, sequence reads were collapsed and filtered. For each sample, productive Simpson clonality was calculated as the square root of Simpson's diversity index over productive rearrangements. This immuneACCESS table, as held by TCRdb, lists in-frame sequences with V and J called but not all clones. Of the missing ones, under half trace to an unresolved V gene in checked studies; the others have no known cause. That table furnishes V, J and clone size, whereas the DNA furnished D and trimming. This sample comprises approximately 250,000 clones, under 90% of them detected only once. The ten largest clones take up under 5% of the sample.

This entry comes from a study of blood T cell repertoires in COVID-19 (dated by TCRdb to about 2020). Context from the whole study: Collaborator samples came from the United States, Italy and Spain and covered acute and convalescent phases of COVID-19. The material from the prospective study consisted of cDNA or gDNA derived from T cells, B-cell-depleted T cells, or PBMCs. The dataset comprised deeply sampled blood TCRbeta repertoires from subjects exposed to, actively infected with, or recovered from COVID-19. The repertoires were released in a freely available public database intended as a resource for research on the immune response to SARS-CoV-2. Samples were obtained from the ongoing ImmuneRACE study (first 160 participants) and from 1,200 or so subjects provided by 6 global collaborators. A de-identified subject ID, COVID-19 status, age in years and sex were almost always included in the sample metadata. Where available, HLA class I and class II types were obtained from metadata supplied by the sample provider rather than from assay-based typing. Points the paper makes about the study in general: The amount of clinical and demographic metadata varied by source and participant and was provided uncurated.

The germline V gene gives CDR1 as SNHLY and CDR2 as FYNNEI. The CDR3, cysteine through phenylalanine, is 15 amino acids long. Just CDR3 DNA is preserved here, 45 bases in frame from base 1. For this chain, trimming is 6 bases at the V end and 4 bases at the J end, and the number of junction bases without a gene match is 6. Each collaborating institution followed its own protocols to collect whole blood in K2EDTA tubes. For TCRbeta analysis, collaborator samples were shipped as frozen whole blood, as isolated PBMCs, or as DNA extracted from either sample type. In this chain, TRBV2 is recombined with TRBJ2-2, with 9 central nucleotides matching TRBD2. The TCR was taken from a man aged 55 to 70 with acute or convalescent COVID-19. The sample was peripheral blood. The CDR3 region has the sequence CASRLTSGSTGELFF. In nucleotides, the sequence is TGTGCCAGCAGGTTGACTAGCGGCAGCACCGGGGAGCTGTTTTTT. The full variable domain, with segments outside the CDR3 supplied by the reference TRBV2 and TRBJ2-2 proteins, appears as EPEVTQTPSHQVTQMGQEVILRCVPISNHLYFYWYRQILGQKVEFLVSFYNNEISEKSEIFDDQFSVERPDGSNFTLKIRSTKLEDSAMYFCASRLTSGSTGELFFGEGSRLTVL.